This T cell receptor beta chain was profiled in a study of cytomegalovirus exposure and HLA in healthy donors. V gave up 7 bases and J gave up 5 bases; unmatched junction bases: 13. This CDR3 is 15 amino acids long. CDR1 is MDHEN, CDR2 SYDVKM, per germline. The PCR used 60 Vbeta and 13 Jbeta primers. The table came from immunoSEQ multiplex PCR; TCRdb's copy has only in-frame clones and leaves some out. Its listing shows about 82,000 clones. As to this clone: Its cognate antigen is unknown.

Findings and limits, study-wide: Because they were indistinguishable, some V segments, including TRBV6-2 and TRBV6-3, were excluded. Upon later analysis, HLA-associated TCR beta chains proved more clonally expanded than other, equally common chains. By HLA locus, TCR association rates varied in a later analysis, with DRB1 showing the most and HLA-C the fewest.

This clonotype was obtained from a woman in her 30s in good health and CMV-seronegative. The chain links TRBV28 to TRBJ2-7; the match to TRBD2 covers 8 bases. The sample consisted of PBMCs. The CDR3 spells CASTPGGARSNEQYF. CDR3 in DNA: TGTGCCAGCACCCCGGGGGGGGCGAGGTCTAACGAGCAGTACTTC.